The sequence of this T cell receptor (beta chain) was determined in a study of blood T cell repertoires in COVID-19. Study context: Samples of COVID-19 (acute and convalescent) were obtained from the United States, Italy and Spain. The analysed material was cDNA or gDNA that came from T cells, B-cell-depleted T cells, or PBMCs.

In the authors' workflow: Amplified reference gene primers provided the basis for estimating nucleated cell counts. Profiling relied on immunoSEQ multiplex PCR, and the TCRdb table lists in-frame clones only, not all of them. The V and J calls and clone size were taken over from that table, and D and trimming were inferred from the DNA. Counted here are almost 250,000 clones, about 89% occurring once; the ten biggest clones make up 1.6%. The V gene lost 2 bases and the J gene lost 8 bases, with 19 bases spanning the gap. From germline, CDR1 is SGHNT and CDR2 YYREEE (reference sequence). This CDR3 comprises 16 residues.

The receptor comes from a woman aged 55 to 70 who had recovered from COVID-19. Sequencing input: peripheral blood. The chain carries TRBV5-4 and TRBJ1-4; D is ambiguous. The CDR3 protein is CASSFRLGSGIEKLFF. In DNA, the CDR3 is TGTGCCAGCAGCTTCCGCCTGGGATCGGGAATCGAAAAACTGTTTTTT.